The 13 T cell receptor beta chains below come from one sample, sequenced in a study of vaccination and CD4 T cells after COVID-19. For these receptors, no antigen is known. Treatment of the sample: roughly ten-day PBMC culture with coronavirus spike peptide pools or control peptides (ViraFEST assay). Once obtained from cultured CD4+ T cells, the DNA was sequenced using the Oncomine TCR Beta short-read assay. TCRdb used MiXCR to reprocess the PCR reads, holding one entry per CDR3 protein. This sample has over 6,500 distinct CDR3 sequences, with 50% to 70% found just once. The sequencing input was CD4+ T cells from blood, cultured in vitro. Every receptor here comes from a human donor who had recovered from COVID-19.

This chain joins TRBV2 and TRBJ1-2; D gene ambiguous. V shed 7 bases and J shed 8 bases, with 8 bases lying between them. The length of the CDR3 is 10 residues. Per germline, CDR1 SNHLY and CDR2 FYNNEI. The CDR3 here is CASTDRGYTF. Written as DNA, the CDR3 is TGTGCCAGCACGGACCGGGGCTACACCTTC.

The genes are TRBV7-2 and TRBJ1-5; D gene ambiguous. Germline loops: CDR1 SGHTA, CDR2 FQGNSA. The CDR3 spans 15 residues. V lost 3 bases to trimming and J lost 0 bases, with 9 bases between them. CDR3 residues: CASSLRAYSNQPQHF. The CDR3 DNA is TGTGCCAGCAGCTTGAGGGCCTATAGCAATCAGCCCCAGCATTTT.

This clonotype was detected only a few times. This chain connects TRBV11-3 to TRBJ1-6, with 9 bases lining up with TRBD1. The CDR3 loop spans 15 amino acids. The ends lost 3 bases at V and 9 bases at J; junction bases unmatched: 6. Germline CDR1 is SGHNT and CDR2 is YENEEA. The CDR3 DNA is TGTGCCAGCAGCTTGGGGGACAGGGAGGGTTCACCCCTCCACTTT. It encodes CASSLGDREGSPLHF.

V gene TRBV2 combines with J gene TRBJ1-2, with D possibly matching TRBD1 (5 bases). Germline CDR1 and CDR2: SNHLY and FYNNEI. Trimming took 7 bases from V and 6 from J, leaving 18 bases between them. This CDR3 has 14 amino acids. The CDR3 reads CASTSGGSWDGYTF. CDR3 in DNA: TGTGCCAGCACTTCTGGGGGGTCCTGGGATGGCTACACCTTC.

This clonotype was picked up a small number of times. V and J are TRBV7-2 and TRBJ1-2; a weak D match, TRBD1 (5 bases). The CDR3 has 14 residues. From germline, CDR1 is SGHTA and CDR2 FQGNSA. V was shortened by 0 bases and J by 7 bases, with 12 bases between the two germline ends. The DNA for the CDR3 is TGTGCCAGCAGCTTAGCGTCAGGGAGGGGTGGCTACACCTTC. It is translated as CASSLASGRGGYTF. Drawing the rest from reference TRBV7-2 and TRBJ1-2, the complete variable domain is GAGVSQSPSNKVTEKGKDVELRCDPISGHTALYWYRQSLGQGLEFLIYFQGNSAPDKSGLPSDRFSAERTGGSVSTLTIQRTQQEDSAVYLCASSLASGRGGYTFGSGTRLTVV.

This clonotype was recorded only once. It may be a read error: a sequence one base away is much more abundant. DNA of the CDR3: TGCGCCAGCAGCTTGGGGGACCCCGGAGGCGGCAGGGTTGGGTACTTC. Protein product: CASSLGDPGGGRVGYF. The V gene is TRBV5-1, the J gene TRBJ2-7; D possibly uses TRBD1 or TRBD2 (5 bases each). The V and J ends lost 0 bases and 12 bases respectively, with 25 bases between them. In germline, CDR1 is SGHRS, CDR2 YFSETQ. This CDR3 spans 16 amino acids.

This sequence joins TRBV6-5 and TRBJ2-7; TRBD2 agrees at 13 bases. Germline V CDR1 and CDR2: MNHEY, SVGAGI. With V trimmed by 4 bases and J by 1 base, 1 base remained unmatched. This CDR3 is built from 15 residues. The CDR3 coding sequence is TGTGCCAGCAGTTGGACTAGCGGGGGTTCCTACGAGCAGTACTTC. Amino acid sequence: CASSWTSGGSYEQYF.

J is TRBJ2-1 and V is TRBV6-4; 11 bases fit TRBD2. Germline V gene lookup returns CDR1 MRHNA and CDR2 SNTAGT. The V and J ends lost 3 bases and 6 bases, in that order; junction bases with no gene match: 7. The CDR3 length is 16 residues. CDR3 nucleotide sequence: TGTGCCAGCAGTGAGTCCCCTAGCGGGAGGATCAATGAGCAGTTCTTC. Translating it yields CASSESPSGRINEQFF.

Only a few counts were recorded for this clonotype. The V gene is TRBV11-3, the J gene TRBJ2-3, with 9 bases that match TRBD1. Trimming took 5 bases from V and 3 from J; bases not matched to a gene: 9. CDR3 length: 16 residues. Germline-derived CDR1 and CDR2 are SGHNT and YENEEA. The CDR3 nucleotides read TGTGCCAGCAGCACGGGGACAGGGAGTAGGACAGATACGCAGTATTTT. It translates to CASSTGTGSRTDTQYF.

The chain has TRBV24-1 and TRBJ1-3, with D maybe TRBD1 (6 bases). V dropped 3 bases and J dropped 0 bases, with 11 bases sitting between them. CDR3 length equals 16 residues. Germline V gene lookup returns CDR1 KGHDR and CDR2 SFDVKD. CDR3 in amino acids: CATSDGQLSSGNTIYF. The DNA of the CDR3 is TGTGCCACCAGTGATGGACAGTTGAGCTCTGGAAACACCATATATTTT.

The chain combines TRBV6-5 with TRBJ1-5; D call uncertain. The CDR3 length is 15 residues. CDR1 and CDR2 from the germline V gene are MNHEY and SVGAGI. The ends were cut back, 0 bases at V and 0 bases at J, with 6 bases in the middle. The CDR3 DNA follows: TGTGCCAGCAGTTACTCTAGGGTTAGCAATCAGCCCCAGCATTTT. Protein: CASSYSRVSNQPQHF.

The V gene is TRBV6-5, the J gene TRBJ2-7; D is unresolved. The CDR3 is 14 residues long. Trimming removed 2 bases at V and 6 bases at J, with 14 bases between. CDR1 and CDR2 (germline): MNHEY, SVGAGI. In DNA form, the CDR3 reads TGTGCCAGCAGTTACCTCCCCCCGAGGCGCGAGCAGTACTTC. Its protein product is CASSYLPPRREQYF.

The gene calls are TRBV11-2 and TRBJ2-7, with unresolved D. The CDR3 has 11 amino acids. CDR1 is SGHAT, CDR2 FQNNGV, per germline. The V and J ends lost 4 bases and 5 bases respectively, with 6 bases between them. The CDR3 DNA follows: TGTGCCAGCAGCTCGGCCCACGAGCAGTACTTC. Residues: CASSSAHEQYF.